Sequencing of this T cell receptor beta chain was carried out in a study of vaccination and CD4 T cells after COVID-19. Study at large: Post-COVID samples had a sampling time that fell a median approximately 93 days after diagnosis (range 35 to 161).

Sequencing of DNA taken from cultured CD4+ T cells relied on the Oncomine TCR Beta short-read assay. Each CDR3 protein gets one entry after TCRdb re-called the PCR reads with MiXCR. Of about 15,000 distinct CDR3 sequences in the sample, about half were seen once. Turning to this clonotype: Its antigen is unidentified.

Germline V gene data show CDR1 as DFQATT and CDR2 as SNEGSKA (reference sequence). V was cut by 3 bases and J by 1 base, with 3 bases left in between. The CDR3 spans 11 residues. As for treatment: roughly 10-day PBMC culture with coronavirus spike peptide pools or control peptides (ViraFEST assay). The input for sequencing was CD4+ T cells from blood, cultured in vitro, taken before SARS-CoV-2 vaccination. This TCR came from a human donor who had recovered from COVID-19. The genes are TRBV20-1 and TRBJ1-1; D gene unclear. Here the CDR3 reads CSASGNTEAFF. CDR3 DNA: TGCAGTGCTAGTGGGAACACTGAAGCTTTCTTT.